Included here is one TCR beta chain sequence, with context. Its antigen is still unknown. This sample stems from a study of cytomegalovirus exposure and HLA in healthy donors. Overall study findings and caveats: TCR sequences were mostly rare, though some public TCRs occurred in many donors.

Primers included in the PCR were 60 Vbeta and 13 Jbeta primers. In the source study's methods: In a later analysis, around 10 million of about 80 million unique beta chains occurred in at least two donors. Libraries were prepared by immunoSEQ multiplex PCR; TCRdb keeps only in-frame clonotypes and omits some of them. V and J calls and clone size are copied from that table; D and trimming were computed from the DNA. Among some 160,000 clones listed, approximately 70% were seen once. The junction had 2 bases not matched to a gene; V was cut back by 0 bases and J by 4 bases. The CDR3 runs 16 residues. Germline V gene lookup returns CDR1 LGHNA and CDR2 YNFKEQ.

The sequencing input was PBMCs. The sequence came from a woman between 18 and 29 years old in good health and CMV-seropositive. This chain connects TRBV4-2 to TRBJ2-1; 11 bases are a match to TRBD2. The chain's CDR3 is CASSQDSGGAYNEQFF. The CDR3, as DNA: TGTGCCAGCAGCCAAGATAGCGGGGGGGCTTACAATGAGCAGTTCTTC.